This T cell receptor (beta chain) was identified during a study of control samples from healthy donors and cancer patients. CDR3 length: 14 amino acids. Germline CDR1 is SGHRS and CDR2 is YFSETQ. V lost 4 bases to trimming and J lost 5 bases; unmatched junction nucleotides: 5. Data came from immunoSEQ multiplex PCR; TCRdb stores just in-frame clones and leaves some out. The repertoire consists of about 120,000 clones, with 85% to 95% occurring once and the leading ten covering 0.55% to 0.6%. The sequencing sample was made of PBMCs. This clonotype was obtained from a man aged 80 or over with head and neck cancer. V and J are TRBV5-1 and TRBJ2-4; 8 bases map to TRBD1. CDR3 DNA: TGCGCCAGCAGCACACAGGGGGTGGAAAACATTCAGTACTTC. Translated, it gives CASSTQGVENIQYF.